What follows are 29 T cell receptor beta chains derived from one specimen sequenced in a study of T cells after yellow fever vaccination. One entry per CDR3 protein, called by TCRdb with MiXCR from the 5' RACE reads. The top ten clones hold 37% of a sample with approximately 70,000 distinct CDR3 sequences, about 7% of them seen once. The sample here was CD8+ T cells sorted from PBMCs, taken around 45 days after the first yellow fever vaccination. Every receptor here comes from a young man who received the YFV17D yellow fever vaccine.

This clonotype was seen repeatedly, ten times or more. The chain couples TRBV7-6 to TRBJ2-1, with 10 nucleotides matching TRBD2. Germline CDR1 is SGHVS and CDR2 is FNYEAQ. The CDR3 totals 16 residues. J was trimmed by 3 bases and V by 1 base; bases with no gene match: 3. The CDR3 DNA sequence: TGTGCCAGCAGCTTAGGTAGCGGGGGGATCTACAATGAGCAGTTCTTC. This translates into CASSLGSGGIYNEQFF. Full variable domain (missing parts from reference TRBV7-6 and TRBJ2-1): GAGVSQSPRYKVTKRGQDVALRCDPISGHVSLYWYRQALGQGPEFLTYFNYEAQQDKSGLPNDRFSAERPEGSISTLTIQRTEQRDSAMYRCASSLGSGGIYNEQFFGPGTRLTVL.

This clonotype was found a few times. The CDR3 loop reads CASSPGGNEQYF. Written as DNA, the CDR3 is TGTGCCAGCAGCCCCGGGGGCAACGAGCAGTACTTC. The chain has TRBV12-3 or TRBV12-4 and TRBJ2-7; D could derive from TRBD1 or TRBD2 (6 bases each). Trimming cost V 6 bases and J 5 bases, with 11 bases left between them. The CDR3 length is 12 residues.

This clonotype occurred a few times. The gene calls are TRBV5-1 and TRBJ2-1; a weak D match, TRBD2 (6 bases). Germline CDR1 SGHRS, CDR2 YFSETQ. Trimming pared 0 bases from V and 0 bases from J, leaving 10 bases between. This CDR3 has 16 residues. CDR3: CASSLVPGASYNEQFF. The CDR3 nucleotides read TGCGCCAGCAGCTTGGTACCGGGAGCCTCCTACAATGAGCAGTTCTTC.

This clonotype was counted at least ten times. The chain has TRBV6-1 and TRBJ1-2; D unresolved. Germline CDR1 reads MNHNS; CDR2 reads SASEGT. The V and J ends lost 1 base and 14 bases respectively, with 8 bases between them. The CDR3 is made up of 10 amino acids. In DNA, the CDR3 is TGTGCCAGCAGTGAAGGGGCCCGTACCTTC. It translates to CASSEGARTF.

There are many counts of this clonotype. The V and J genes are TRBV9 and TRBJ2-3; tentative D call: TRBD2 (6 bases). V was shortened by 5 bases and J by 1 base, with 8 bases between the two germline ends. Germline assignment: CDR1 SGDLS and CDR2 YYNGEE. The CDR3 is 13 residues long. The DNA of the CDR3 is TGTGCCAGCAGGGGGGAGGGCACAGATACGCAGTATTTT. Its protein product is CASRGEGTDTQYF.

The V gene is TRBV5-1, the J gene TRBJ1-2, with D unresolved. V was trimmed by 0 bases and J by 7 bases, leaving 16 bases between them. Germline V gene lookup returns CDR1 SGHRS and CDR2 YFSETQ. This CDR3 has 15 amino acids. The CDR3 DNA reads as TGCGCCAGCAGCTTGGCCCGGCCTCCGAAGGTTGGCTACACCTTC. As protein: CASSLARPPKVGYTF.

This clonotype was seen at least ten times. V gene TRBV5-1 combines with J gene TRBJ2-3; TRBD2 might be the D (6 bases). Trimming shortened V by 0 bases and J by 2 bases, and 16 bases separated the two germline ends. CDR3 length: 17 amino acids. Germline assignment: CDR1 SGHRS and CDR2 YFSETQ. CDR3 nucleotides: TGCGCCAGCAGCTTGGCCGGGGTAGCGGTTATCACAGATACGCAGTATTTT. Translating gives CASSLAGVAVITDTQYF.

This clonotype was counted many times. The rearrangement joins TRBV7-9 to TRBJ2-7, with 9 bases aligning to TRBD1. The germline gives CDR1 SEHNR, CDR2 FQNEAQ (reference sequence). The CDR3 contains 14 residues. With V trimmed by 6 bases and J by 6 bases, 9 bases remained unmatched. CDR3 nucleotide sequence: TGTGCCAGCAGACCGGGACAGGGTGTAATCGAGCAGTACTTC. Encoded protein: CASRPGQGVIEQYF.

This clonotype was counted ten times or more. The rearrangement joins TRBV12-3 or TRBV12-4 to TRBJ1-1; 8 bases line up with TRBD1. This CDR3 is built from 16 residues. Trimming cost V 7 bases and J 5 bases; bases outside gene matches: 15. CDR3 bases: TGTGCCAGCAACCTACCAGACAGGGGTGCCGGGACTGAAGCTTTCTTT. Translation: CASNLPDRGAGTEAFF.

This clonotype occurred many times. This chain links TRBV7-2 with TRBJ2-3; D call uncertain. V dropped 1 base and J dropped 2 bases, with 16 bases sitting between them. The germline V gene encodes CDR1 SGHTA and CDR2 FQGNSA. This CDR3 has 17 amino acids. The CDR3 loop is CASSLETHYDFTDTQYF. CDR3 nucleotide sequence: TGTGCCAGCAGCTTAGAGACCCACTACGATTTCACAGATACGCAGTATTTT.

This clonotype was recorded at least ten times. The rearrangement uses TRBV15 and TRBJ2-1, with 7 bases lining up with TRBD1. This CDR3 is built from 16 residues. The junction had 14 bases not matched to a gene; V was cut back by 5 bases and J by 7 bases. From germline, CDR1 is LNHNV and CDR2 YYDKDF (reference sequence). CDR3 sequence: CATSVRDRVGWNEQFF. CDR3 bases: TGTGCCACCAGCGTAAGAGACAGGGTGGGTTGGAATGAGCAGTTCTTC.

In this sample, this clonotype turned up many times. The chain has TRBV7-6 and TRBJ2-3, with D possibly TRBD1 on 5 matching bases. This CDR3 comprises 16 residues. The V gene lost 5 bases and the J gene lost 1 base, with 16 bases spanning the gap. The V gene's germline CDR1 is SGHVS and CDR2 FNYEAQ. The CDR3 here is CASSPPLRGGTDTQYF. As DNA, the CDR3 is TGTGCCAGCAGCCCTCCCCTAAGGGGCGGCACAGATACGCAGTATTTT.

At least ten counts were recorded for this clonotype. The chain employs TRBV20-1 and TRBJ2-3; 8 positions match TRBD1. Germline values: CDR1 DFQATT, CDR2 SNEGSKA (reference sequence). This CDR3 comprises 14 residues. With 1 base clipped from V and 3 bases from J, the junction kept 3 bases outside the gene matches. CDR3 region: CSARGDRLTDTQYF. In DNA form, the CDR3 reads TGCAGTGCTAGAGGGGACAGGTTGACAGATACGCAGTATTTT.

The rearrangement uses TRBV12-3 or TRBV12-4 and TRBJ1-3; 10 nucleotides match TRBD1. CDR3 length equals 15 residues. Trimming removed 1 base from V and 14 bases from J; junction bases left unmatched: 11. CDR3 in DNA: TGTGCCAGCAGTTTAGTGGGACAGGGGCCTACTCCCCTATATTTT. This translates into CASSLVGQGPTPLYF.

This clonotype came up a few times. The V call is TRBV18, the J call TRBJ1-1; D gene ambiguous. Germline V gene lookup returns CDR1 KGHSH and CDR2 LQKENI. V was shortened by 5 bases and J by 2 bases, with 15 bases between the two germline ends. The CDR3 consists of 15 residues. The CDR3 nucleotides read TGTGCCAGCTCATCCCGACCGTACACTAACACTGAAGCTTTCTTT. Protein sequence: CASSSRPYTNTEAFF.

This chain uses TRBV14 with TRBJ1-4, with D perhaps TRBD1 (6 bases). In germline, CDR1 is SGHDN, CDR2 FVKESK. The CDR3 runs to 15 residues. The germline V and J ends were trimmed by 1 base and 5 bases, with 11 bases remaining between them. CDR3 nucleotide sequence: TGTGCCAGCAGCCAAGCCAGGGGAGAAAATGAAAAACTGTTTTTT. As protein: CASSQARGENEKLFF.

At least ten counts were recorded for this clonotype. The CDR3 here is CASSPRLGLKDEQYF. CDR3 nucleotides: TGTGCCAGCAGCCCGCGATTAGGACTTAAGGACGAGCAGTACTTC. The chain combines TRBV4-2 with TRBJ2-7, with D maybe TRBD2 (5 bases). With 4 bases removed from V and 5 bases from J, the gap between germline ends came to 18 bases. Germline V gene sequence: CDR1 LGHNA, CDR2 YNFKEQ. The length of the CDR3 is 15 residues.

There are a few counts of this clonotype. The V call is TRBV7-9, the J call TRBJ2-3; 8 bases fit TRBD1. Germline assignment: CDR1 SEHNR and CDR2 FQNEAQ (reference sequence). After removal of 5 bases from V and 5 bases from J, the junction contained 9 bases not matched to a gene. The CDR3 consists of 15 residues. In DNA form, the CDR3 reads TGTGCCAGCAGCCCCCGCAGGGGGCTTCTAGATACGCAGTATTTT. Protein product: CASSPRRGLLDTQYF.

The rearrangement joins TRBV9 to TRBJ1-5, with 9 positions matching TRBD1. V lost 4 bases, J lost 6 bases, and 11 bases stayed unmatched. The CDR3 length is 16 residues. Germline loops: CDR1 SGDLS, CDR2 YYNGEE. CDR3 coding DNA: TGTGCCAGCAGCAGACCGGACAGGGGCCTCTCTCAGCCCCAGCATTTT. This sequence encodes CASSRPDRGLSQPQHF.

There are a few counts of this clonotype. The chain is built from TRBV5-1 and TRBJ2-3; D gene uncertain. Trimming stripped 4 bases from V and 1 base from J, with 10 bases between. Germline V CDR1 and CDR2: SGHRS, YFSETQ. The CDR3 has 14 amino acids. The CDR3 sequence is CASSLRVGTDTQYF. As DNA, the CDR3 is TGCGCCAGCAGCCTAAGAGTTGGCACAGATACGCAGTATTTT.

A note on this clonotype: This may come from a read error, since a much larger clone is one base off. The chain combines TRBV7-9 with TRBJ1-4; TRBD1 agrees at 8 bases. This CDR3 is built from 16 residues. Germline-derived CDR1 and CDR2 are SEHNR and FQNEAQ (reference sequence). The CDR3 region is CASSLTGQGLRERLFF. The CDR3 bases are TGTGCCAGCAGCCTCACCGGACAGGGCTTGCGAGAAAGACTGTTTTTT.

In this sample, this clonotype turned up once. A single base separates this from a much larger clone, so it may be a read error. This chain connects TRBV2 to TRBJ2-2; D is perhaps TRBD1 or TRBD2 (5 bases each). Germline CDR1 SNHLY, CDR2 FYNNEI. This CDR3 region has 13 residues. Here the CDR3 DNA reads TGTACCAGTCTGGGGGTCGTCACCGGGGAGCTGTTTTTT. Its translation: CTSLGVVTGELFF.

This clonotype was counted at least ten times. This rearrangement joins TRBV12-3 or TRBV12-4 to TRBJ2-1; the D gene is possibly TRBD1 (5 bases). V was shortened by 6 bases and J by 6 bases, with 18 bases between the two germline ends. The CDR3 is made up of 15 amino acids. The CDR3 DNA is TGTGCCAGCAGCAGACAGTCGAATAGGGTCAATGAGCAGTTCTTC. Translating it yields CASSRQSNRVNEQFF.

This clonotype has at least ten counts. The chain joins TRBV4-2 to TRBJ2-7; 11 bases agree with TRBD2. CDR1 and CDR2 from the germline V gene are LGHNA and YNFKEQ. With V trimmed by 0 bases and J by 5 bases, 3 bases remained unmatched. This CDR3 spans 15 amino acids. The CDR3 here is CASSQDLLAGDEQYF. The DNA for the CDR3 is TGTGCCAGCAGCCAAGATTTACTAGCGGGGGACGAGCAGTACTTC.

The sample holds many counts of this clonotype. The V and J genes are TRBV19 and TRBJ2-1, with TRBD1 identical over 10 bases. From germline, CDR1 is LNHDA and CDR2 SQIVND (reference sequence). The ends lost 6 bases at V and 6 bases at J; junction bases unmatched: 8. The CDR3 length is 15 residues. The CDR3 region has the DNA TGTGCCAGTAGAAATGGACAGGGGGTTCTCAATGAGCAGTTCTTC. Protein: CASRNGQGVLNEQFF. Looking up the rest from reference TRBV19 and TRBJ2-1 gives the full variable domain: DGGITQSPKYLFRKEGQNVTLSCEQNLNHDAMYWYRQDPGQGLRLIYYSQIVNDFQKGDIAEGYSVSREKKESFPLTVTSAQKNPTAFYLCASRNGQGVLNEQFFGPGTRLTVL.

This clonotype was detected a few times. The chain joins TRBV7-9 to TRBJ2-6; no clear D. V was pared by 5 bases and J by 1 base, with 12 bases between. CDR3 size: 16 residues. Germline loops: CDR1 SEHNR, CDR2 FQNEAQ (reference sequence). CDR3 in DNA: TGTGCCAGCAGCCCCCCCGACCCTTCTGGGGCCAACGTCCTGACTTTC. Its translation is CASSPPDPSGANVLTF.

Many counts were recorded for this clonotype. V and J are TRBV20-1 and TRBJ1-2; 7 positions match TRBD1. Per the germline V gene, CDR1 is DFQATT and CDR2 is SNEGSKA (reference sequence). The CDR3 extends over 13 amino acids. After removal of 5 bases from V and 4 bases from J, the junction contained 7 bases not matched to a gene. The CDR3 coding sequence is TGCAGTGCTCCCGACAGGGACCTCTATGGCTACACCTTC. Protein: CSAPDRDLYGYTF.

There are a few counts of this clonotype. The V call is TRBV27, the J call TRBJ1-1, with 11 positions matching TRBD1. Trimming took 2 bases from V and 4 from J; bases not matched to a gene: 6. This CDR3 contains 16 residues. Germline loops: CDR1 MNHEY, CDR2 SMNVEV (reference sequence). The CDR3 region is CASSLKAGTGGTEAFF. Here the CDR3 DNA reads TGTGCCAGCAGTTTAAAGGCCGGGACAGGGGGCACTGAAGCTTTCTTT.

This clonotype was observed at least ten times. The chain is built from TRBV20-1 and TRBJ1-1; D remains unclear. CDR3 length: 11 residues. Germline V lookup: CDR1 DFQATT, CDR2 SNEGSKA (reference sequence). The CDR3 DNA follows: TGCAGAGCCCTCCTACACACTGAAGCTTTCTTT. Translating it yields CRALLHTEAFF.